This TCR beta chain was identified in a study of CD8 T cells in Susac syndrome. General study findings and limits: The study's TCR sequencing and HLA analysis covered a relatively small number of individuals, and the study acknowledged this.

For this clonotype: No antigen is known for it.

TCR beta sequencing covered blood CD8+ and CD4+ T cells. Isolation of CD8+ and CD4+ T cells was performed negatively, whereas enrichment of TEMRA cells was done by FACS. RNA, at about 0.45 to 1 ug, was reverse transcribed with random hexamers. The immunoSEQ assay covered 54 Vbeta and 13 Jbeta segments for CDR3. TCRdb re-derived calls from the immunoSEQ multiplex PCR reads in MiXCR, one entry per CDR3 protein. The sample records 160,000 or so distinct CDR3 sequences, 94% being singletons. This CDR3 comprises 13 residues. The germline V and J ends were trimmed by 0 bases and 8 bases, with 11 bases remaining between them. Looked up from germline, CDR1 is SGDLS and CDR2 is YYNGEE.

This rearrangement joins TRBV9 to TRBJ2-5, with unresolved D. The sequenced sample consisted of CD8+ T cells from PBMCs. The source of this sequence is a human donor with multiple sclerosis. In nucleotides, the CDR3 is TGTGCCAGCAGCGTAGCCATCTTAGGTACCCAGTACTTC. This translates into CASSVAILGTQYF.